These 9 T cell receptor beta chains were all obtained from the same sample, sequenced in a study of monozygotic twins with inflammatory bowel disease. TCRdb re-analyzed the 5' RACE reads; it lists each CDR3 protein once, without DNA. The sample spans about 380,000 distinct CDR3 sequences; the ten largest clones claim 2.6%. The sample consisted of blood. These receptors were taken from a human donor with ulcerative colitis or Crohn's disease, or a healthy co-twin of an affected twin (not recorded which).

The chain carries TRBV19 and TRBJ1-4. This CDR3 is 15 amino acids long. From germline, CDR1 is LNHDA and CDR2 SQIVND (reference sequence). The CDR3 loop reads CASSPQTAVGEKLFF. Together with reference TRBV19 and TRBJ1-4, the CDR3 gives the full variable domain: DGGITQSPKYLFRKEGQNVTLSCEQNLNHDAMYWYRQDPGQGLRLIYYSQIVNDFQKGDIAEGYSVSREKKESFPLTVTSAQKNPTAFYLCASSPQTAVGEKLFFGSGTQLSVL.

The J gene is TRBJ2-3, the V gene TRBV7-9; TCRdb's assignment of TRBD2 cannot be checked, as there is no DNA. CDR3 length equals 16 residues. The germline V gene has CDR1 SEHNR and CDR2 FQNEAQ (reference sequence). The chain's CDR3 is CASSLGGTSGSDTQYF. Full variable domain (outside the CDR3, taken from reference TRBV7-9 and TRBJ2-3): DTGVSQNPRHKITKRGQNVTFRCDPISEHNRLYWYRQTLGQGPEFLTYFQNEAQLEKSRLLSDRFSAERPKGSFSTLEIQRTEQGDSAMYLCASSLGGTSGSDTQYFGPGTRLTVL.

This chain uses TRBV4-2 with TRBJ2-5; TCRdb selects TRBD1, and the lack of DNA leaves this call unchecked. CDR1 LGHNA and CDR2 YNFKEQ come from the germline V gene. The CDR3 has 16 residues. This CDR3 is CASSQGGSGAQETQYF.

V gene TRBV29-1 combines with J gene TRBJ2-1; TCRdb gives TRBD2 as the D gene, but with no DNA this cannot be confirmed. CDR1 SQVTM and CDR2 ANQGSEA come from the germline V gene. The CDR3 runs 15 residues. The CDR3: CSVEEGGTVYNEQFF.

The rearrangement uses TRBV5-1 and TRBJ2-3. Germline V gives CDR1 SGHRS, CDR2 YFSETQ. There are 15 residues in the CDR3. CDR3: CASSLDAASTDTQYF.

The CDR3 is CASSLMLAGARGSYNEQFF. The rearrangement joins TRBV7-2 to TRBJ2-1; TCRdb reports TRBD1, a call that lacks DNA to check it against. The CDR3 contains 19 residues. Looked up from germline, CDR1 is SGHTA and CDR2 is FQGNSA.

This chain joins TRBV3-1 and TRBJ2-1; the TCRdb call, TRBD2, lacks DNA for checking. Germline-derived CDR1 and CDR2 are LGHDT and YNNKEL (reference sequence). This CDR3 comprises 16 residues. The CDR3 here is CASSQPRGSSYNEQFF.

The chain carries TRBV23-1 and TRBJ2-1; TCRdb outputs TRBD1, but without DNA this stays unchecked. TRBV23-1 is reported as an ORF; its role is uncertain. There are 12 residues in the CDR3. This CDR3 is CASTRTGDEQFF.

V is TRBV5-5 and J is TRBJ2-7. This CDR3 has 15 amino acids. Germline V gene sequence: CDR1 SGHKS, CDR2 YYEKEE (reference sequence). The CDR3 is CASSLRLDNTYEQYF.